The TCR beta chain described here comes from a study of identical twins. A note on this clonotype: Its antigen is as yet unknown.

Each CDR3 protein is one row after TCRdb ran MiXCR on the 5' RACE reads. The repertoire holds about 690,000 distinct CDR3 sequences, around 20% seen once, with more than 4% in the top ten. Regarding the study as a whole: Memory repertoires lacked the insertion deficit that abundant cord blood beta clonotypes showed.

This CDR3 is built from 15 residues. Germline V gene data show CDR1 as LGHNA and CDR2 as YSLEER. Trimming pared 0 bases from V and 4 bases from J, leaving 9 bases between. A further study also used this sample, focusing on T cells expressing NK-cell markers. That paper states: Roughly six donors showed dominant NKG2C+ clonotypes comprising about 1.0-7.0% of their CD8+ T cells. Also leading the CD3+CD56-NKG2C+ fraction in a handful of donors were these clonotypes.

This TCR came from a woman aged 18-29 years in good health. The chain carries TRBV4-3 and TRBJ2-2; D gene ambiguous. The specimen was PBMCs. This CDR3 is CASSQEQTGTGELFF. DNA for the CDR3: TGCGCCAGCAGCCAAGAACAGACTGGCACCGGGGAGCTGTTTTTT.